Shown below are 10 T cell receptor beta chains from a single sample sequenced in a study of OX40 agonist ivuxolimab in advanced cancers. Library construction relied on the immunoSEQ multiplex PCR assay. What TCRdb holds here is the immuneACCESS table cut down to in-frame rearrangements. Part of the clones is not present; checked against another copy, under half of the missing clones reflect an unresolved V gene, and the others are unexplained. The sample includes about 30,000 clones, with approximately 79% observed a single time. Approximately 11% of the sample is in the top ten clones. Here the sequenced sample was CD4+ or CD8+ T cells sorted from blood, taken in a trial of the OX40 agonist ivuxolimab. The receptors shown here come from an adult with an advanced solid tumor such as melanoma, head and neck, liver or kidney cancer.

The chain couples TRBV6-1 to TRBJ2-2; TRBD1 might be the D (5 bases). Trimming took 6 bases from V and 4 from J, leaving 12 bases between them. Germline V lookup: CDR1 MNHNS, CDR2 SASEGT. The CDR3 covers 14 residues. The CDR3 here is CASRGVPRTGELFF. CDR3 DNA: TGTGCCAGCAGAGGGGTTCCTCGCACCGGGGAGCTGTTTTTT.

The rearrangement uses TRBV5-1 and TRBJ1-6, with D unclear. Trimming shortened V by 0 bases and J by 9 bases, and 10 bases separated the two germline ends. Germline V gene sequence: CDR1 SGHRS, CDR2 YFSETQ. The CDR3 has 14 amino acids. The CDR3 coding sequence is TGCGCCAGCAGCTTGGAAGGTGGGCTTTCACCCCTCCACTTT. It translates to CASSLEGGLSPLHF.

The chain couples TRBV5-6 to TRBJ1-1; no clear D gene. Per the germline V gene, CDR1 is SGHDT and CDR2 is YYEEEE. The CDR3 has 14 residues. Trimming took off 4 bases at V and 1 base at J, with 11 bases between the two ends. Written as DNA, the CDR3 is TGTGCCAGCAGCCCCCTCCACACGAACACTGAAGCTTTCTTT. It encodes CASSPLHTNTEAFF.

This clone was detected only a few times. This chain uses TRBV11-2 with TRBJ2-7; D is uncertain. Per germline, CDR1 SGHAT and CDR2 FQNNGV. Trimming cost V 6 bases and J 5 bases, with 11 bases left between them. This CDR3 has 12 amino acids. The CDR3 DNA sequence: TGTGCCAGCAGGGGCCGCCGGGACGAGCAGTACTTC. Its protein product is CASRGRRDEQYF.

The rearrangement links TRBV7-9 to TRBJ1-2, with 11 bases lining up with TRBD1. The CDR3 totals 15 residues. CDR1 is SEHNR, CDR2 FQNEAQ, per germline (reference sequence). With V trimmed by 5 bases and J by 3 bases, 5 bases remained unmatched. CDR3 protein: CASSPDRGQDYGYTF. CDR3 bases: TGTGCCAGCAGCCCGGACAGGGGGCAGGACTATGGCTACACCTTC.

This chain uses TRBV4-2 with TRBJ1-4; TRBD1 matches 9 bases. The CDR3 totals 15 residues. The V segment lost 5 bases and the J segment 4 bases; nucleotides outside the gene matches: 5. Germline V gene sequence: CDR1 LGHNA, CDR2 YNFKEQ. The CDR3 DNA is TGTGCCAGCAGCACCCGGACAGGGGTTAATGAAAAACTGTTTTTT. Its translation: CASSTRTGVNEKLFF.

The CDR3 here is CASSTGGYGSPLHF. Written as DNA, the CDR3 is TGTGCCAGCAGTACAGGGGGTTACGGTTCACCCCTCCACTTT. The rearrangement uses TRBV6-1 and TRBJ1-6; 8 positions match TRBD1. CDR1 and CDR2 from the germline V gene are MNHNS and SASEGT. The CDR3 covers 14 residues. Trimming at V came to 5 bases and at J to 9 bases, leaving 6 bases not matched to a gene.

The gene calls are TRBV7-2 and TRBJ1-2; 8 nucleotides agree with TRBD1. CDR1 SGHTA and CDR2 FQGNSA come from the germline V gene. With 4 bases clipped from V and 5 bases from J, the junction kept 9 bases outside the gene matches. The CDR3 loop spans 15 amino acids. The CDR3 protein is CASSSGQGAGYGYTF. The CDR3 bases are TGTGCCAGCAGCTCAGGACAGGGCGCTGGGTATGGCTACACCTTC.

The chain carries TRBV7-9 and TRBJ1-1; D may be TRBD1 (6 bases). Germline CDR1 SEHNR, CDR2 FQNEAQ (reference sequence). The CDR3 runs 15 residues. Trimming shortened V by 5 bases and J by 4 bases, and 17 bases separated the two germline ends. This CDR3 reads CASSPPQGAGTEAFF. CDR3 bases: TGTGCCAGCAGCCCCCCACAGGGCGCGGGCACTGAAGCTTTCTTT.

The genes are TRBV21-1 and TRBJ2-2. TRBV21-1 is annotated as a pseudogene. The CDR3 is 16 amino acids. CDR3 sequence: CASSKNSRPITGELFF. As DNA, the CDR3 is TGTGCCAGCAGCAAAAATTCGAGACCAATCACCGGGGAGCTGTTTTTT.